This T cell receptor (beta chain) was recorded in a study of human T cells and chemical hapten exposure. Study information: Upper-back patches of 0.01% DPC were read at 6 days.

Time point defined: patch test 1, 2 weeks after DPC sensitization. This sample's treatment: therapeutic diphenylcyclopropenone sensitization with weekly scalp DPC. TCRdb analysed the RACE reads with MiXCR anew, one entry per CDR3 protein. Of 340,000 or so distinct CDR3 sequences listed, around 7% are singletons. This CDR3 is built from 16 residues. Germline V gene data show CDR1 as SGDLS and CDR2 as YYNGEE. Unmatched junction bases numbered 10, after V lost 0 bases and J lost 6 bases. This clonotype was seen only a few times. As yet, its antigen is unknown. Study-wide results and limits: Significantly more large CDR3 similarity clusters arose among expanded TCRs than among controls.

Source: whole blood, taken in connection with sensitization to the hapten diphenylcyclopropenone (DPC). This chain links TRBV9 with TRBJ1-2, with 8 bases identical to TRBD1. The clonotype comes from a woman aged 18 to 35 with alopecia areata. Some clones in this sample may be carry-over from other donors' samples. CDR3 coding DNA: TGTGCCAGCAGCGTAGATCAGGGGGCGCGCAGGAATGGCTACACCTTC. Its protein product is CASSVDQGARRNGYTF.